Listed below are T cell receptor beta chains from one sample, sequenced in a study of regulatory T cells in long-lasting Graves disease. TCRdb re-called the multiplex PCR reads through MiXCR, storing one row per CDR3 protein. The sample records about 530,000 distinct CDR3 sequences, about 16% being singletons. The data were also submitted as part of a second study, on T cells in Graves' hyperthyroidism and ophthalmopathy.

This material consisted of peripheral blood mononuclear cells (PBMCs), taken at new diagnosis, from a patient treated with antithyroid drugs. These receptors all stem from a middle-aged woman with Graves disease. Each CDR3 is given with its conserved first and last residue. The order of the fields is CDR3 protein, CDR3 DNA, clone size, D gene, J gene, V gene. A D gene is named only where the DNA matches it firmly. A clone size is listed for some rows: how often the clone was seen (once, few, many), or a class if it is expanded.

CDR3: CASSSYGTIPNYGYTF
DNA: TGTGCCAGCAGTTCCTACGGGACTATTCCTAACTATGGCTACACCTTC
size: many
D: -
J: TRBJ1-2
V: TRBV12-3/TRBV12-4

CDR3: CSARRTSGGTDMQYF
DNA: TGCAGTGCGAGACGGACTAGCGGGGGCACAGATATGCAGTATTTT
size: -
D: TRBD2
J: TRBJ2-3
V: TRBV20-1

CDR3: CSAGIDGEDGYTF
DNA: TGCAGTGCTGGGATAGACGGGGAGGATGGCTACACCTTC
size: -
D: -
J: TRBJ1-2
V: TRBV20-1

CDR3: CASSLAVGLGRDTEAFF
DNA: TGTGCCAGCAGCTTGGCAGTTGGGTTGGGCAGGGACACTGAAGCTTTCTTT
size: -
D: -
J: TRBJ1-1
V: TRBV5-8

CDR3: CATSDSTDRVSYGYTF
DNA: TGTGCCACCAGTGATTCCACGGACAGGGTTTCCTATGGCTACACCTTC
size: -
D: TRBD1
J: TRBJ1-2
V: TRBV24-1

CDR3: CASSDRFPLSGANVLTF
DNA: TGTGCCAGCAGCGACAGGTTCCCCCTCTCTGGGGCCAACGTCCTGACTTTC
size: -
D: -
J: TRBJ2-6
V: TRBV12-3/TRBV12-4

CDR3: CASGLFGNEQYF
DNA: TGTGCCAGCGGCCTTTTCGGGAACGAGCAGTACTTC
size: many
D: -
J: TRBJ2-7
V: TRBV28

CDR3: CASSLAGARPDTQYF
DNA: TGTGCCAGCAGCTTAGCAGGGGCGCGACCAGATACGCAGTATTTT
size: many
D: -
J: TRBJ2-3
V: TRBV11-1

CDR3: CASSVGRWGTEAFF
DNA: TGTGCCAGCAGCGTAGGGAGATGGGGGACTGAAGCTTTCTTT
size: -
D: -
J: TRBJ1-1
V: TRBV9

CDR3: CATSRAFSNTGELFF
DNA: TGTGCCACCTCCAGGGCATTCTCGAACACCGGGGAGCTGTTTTTT
size: -
D: -
J: TRBJ2-2
V: TRBV15

CDR3: CASSQDPVTTYNEQFF
DNA: TGCGCCAGCAGCCAAGATCCAGTGACAACATACAATGAGCAGTTCTTC
size: once
D: -
J: TRBJ2-1
V: TRBV4-1

CDR3: CASSLSLVYNSPLHF
DNA: TGTGCCAGCAGTTTATCCCTGGTCTATAATTCACCCCTCCACTTT
size: -
D: -
J: TRBJ1-6
V: TRBV27

CDR3: CASSSRGHYNSPLHF
DNA: TGTGCCAGCAGCTCCCGGGGACACTATAATTCACCCCTCCACTTT
size: many
D: -
J: TRBJ1-6
V: TRBV5-6

CDR3: CASSFSGGPSAGELFF
DNA: TGCGCCAGCAGCTTTAGCGGGGGCCCCTCGGCCGGGGAGCTGTTTTTT
size: few
D: TRBD2
J: TRBJ2-2
V: TRBV5-1

CDR3: CASRRDRGTNEKLFF
DNA: TGTGCCAGCAGGAGGGACAGGGGAACTAATGAAAAACTGTTTTTT
size: many
D: TRBD1
J: TRBJ1-4
V: TRBV2

CDR3: CASSTSRGSGTGELFF
DNA: TGTGCCAGCAGCACGTCCAGGGGATCGGGAACCGGGGAGCTGTTTTTT
size: -
D: -
J: TRBJ2-2
V: TRBV5-4

CDR3: CASSYGGDPSENTIYF
DNA: TGTGCCAGCAGTTATGGGGGAGACCCCTCTGAAAACACCATATATTTT
size: few
D: -
J: TRBJ1-3
V: TRBV6-9

CDR3: CASSATGGIDYGYTF
DNA: TGTGCCAGCTCAGCGACAGGGGGCATTGACTATGGCTACACCTTC
size: -
D: TRBD1
J: TRBJ1-2
V: TRBV18

CDR3: CATSDPPRNYGYTF
DNA: TGTGCCACCAGTGATCCACCCAGAAACTATGGCTACACCTTC
size: -
D: -
J: TRBJ1-2
V: TRBV24-1

CDR3: CASSSPPGQGMVGEAFF
DNA: TGCGCCAGCAGCTCCCCTCCGGGACAGGGGATGGTAGGTGAAGCTTTCTTT
size: -
D: TRBD1
J: TRBJ1-1
V: TRBV5-1

CDR3: CAGTGDSYNSPLHF
DNA: TGTGCCGGGACAGGGGACTCCTATAATTCACCCCTCCACTTT
size: -
D: TRBD1
J: TRBJ1-6
V: TRBV6-1

CDR3: CASGPPGLGNEQFF
DNA: TGTGCTAGTGGTCCTCCGGGTCTGGGCAATGAGCAGTTCTTC
size: many
D: -
J: TRBJ2-1
V: TRBV12-5

CDR3: CASSEIAAGRTYEQYF
DNA: TGTGCCAGCAGCGAAATCGCGGCGGGGCGAACCTACGAGCAGTACTTC
size: many
D: -
J: TRBJ2-7
V: TRBV7-9

CDR3: CASRSTSGFYYNEQFF
DNA: TGTGCCAGCAGATCGACTAGCGGGTTTTACTACAATGAGCAGTTCTTC
size: -
D: TRBD2
J: TRBJ2-1
V: TRBV14

CDR3: CASSLDGTSPLHF
DNA: TGTGCCAGCAGCTTAGACGGGACCTCACCCCTCCACTTT
size: many
D: -
J: TRBJ1-6
V: TRBV11-2

CDR3: CASRTGVGRLSTDTQYF
DNA: TGTGCCAGCAGGACCGGGGTTGGGCGCCTAAGCACAGATACGCAGTATTTT
size: many
D: -
J: TRBJ2-3
V: TRBV27

CDR3: CASSQGDRGRVTEAFF
DNA: TGTGCCAGCAGCCAAGGGGACAGGGGGCGAGTCACTGAAGCTTTCTTT
size: many
D: TRBD1
J: TRBJ1-1
V: TRBV3-1

CDR3: CASSWGGTSGFTDTQYF
DNA: TGTGCCAGCAGCTGGGGGGGGACTAGCGGTTTCACAGATACGCAGTATTTT
size: many
D: TRBD2
J: TRBJ2-3
V: TRBV11-2

CDR3: CASRDTGAVGDTQYF
DNA: TGTGCCAGCAGAGATACAGGGGCAGTGGGGGATACGCAGTATTTT
size: many
D: TRBD1
J: TRBJ2-3
V: TRBV6-2/TRBV6-3

CDR3: CASQGYGSSYEQYF
DNA: TGTGCCAGCCAGGGGTATGGGAGTTCCTACGAGCAGTACTTC
size: many
D: -
J: TRBJ2-7
V: TRBV28

CDR3: CASSQVFLAGGFNEQFF
DNA: TGTGCCAGCAGCCAGGTATTCCTAGCGGGGGGCTTCAATGAGCAGTTCTTC
size: many
D: TRBD2
J: TRBJ2-1
V: TRBV3-1

CDR3: CASSLSGGRGDTQYF
DNA: TGTGCCAGCAGTTTAAGCGGGGGGCGCGGAGATACGCAGTATTTT
size: -
D: TRBD2
J: TRBJ2-3
V: TRBV12-3/TRBV12-4

CDR3: CASSEQAGSYNEQFF
DNA: TGTGCCAGCAGTGAACAAGCGGGGTCCTACAATGAGCAGTTCTTC
size: -
D: TRBD2
J: TRBJ2-1
V: TRBV6-1

CDR3: CSAREKRQYEQYF
DNA: TGCAGTGCTAGAGAGAAGCGGCAATACGAGCAGTACTTC
size: few
D: -
J: TRBJ2-7
V: TRBV20-1

CDR3: CSAARGSLGTDTQYF
DNA: TGCAGTGCTGCTAGGGGAAGTCTCGGCACAGATACGCAGTATTTT
size: few
D: -
J: TRBJ2-3
V: TRBV20-1

CDR3: CASSLESQETQYF
DNA: TGTGCCAGCAGCCTAGAAAGCCAAGAGACCCAGTACTTC
size: -
D: -
J: TRBJ2-5
V: TRBV7-9

CDR3: CAWSVAGGTGELFF
DNA: TGTGCCTGGAGTGTAGCGGGTGGCACCGGGGAGCTGTTTTTT
size: many
D: -
J: TRBJ2-2
V: TRBV30

CDR3: CSAIRTGMTYEQYF
DNA: TGCAGTGCTATCAGGACAGGGATGACCTACGAGCAGTACTTC
size: -
D: TRBD1
J: TRBJ2-7
V: TRBV20-1

CDR3: CSVEHYEQFF
DNA: TGCAGCGTTGAACACTATGAGCAGTTCTTC
size: -
D: -
J: TRBJ2-1
V: TRBV29-1

CDR3: CASSEAPGGTGGAGELFF
DNA: TGTGCCAGCAGTGAAGCGCCTGGGGGGACAGGGGGTGCCGGGGAGCTGTTTTTT
size: -
D: TRBD1
J: TRBJ2-2
V: TRBV2

CDR3: CASSWGGGNSPLHF
DNA: TGTGCCAGCAGCTGGGGGGGTGGGAATTCACCCCTCCACTTT
size: many
D: -
J: TRBJ1-6
V: TRBV13

CDR3: CSARVSVRGAFNEQFF
DNA: TGCAGTGCTAGAGTTAGTGTGCGGGGGGCCTTTAATGAGCAGTTCTTC
size: -
D: TRBD2
J: TRBJ2-1
V: TRBV20-1

CDR3: CASSGGDRPTNEKLFF
DNA: TGTGCCAGCAGCGGAGGAGACCGTCCAACTAATGAAAAACTGTTTTTT
size: few
D: -
J: TRBJ1-4
V: TRBV5-8

CDR3: CASSFPFSSGRNTGELFF
DNA: TGTGCCAGCAGCTTCCCTTTTTCTAGCGGGAGGAACACCGGGGAGCTGTTTTTT
size: -
D: TRBD2
J: TRBJ2-2
V: TRBV7-9

CDR3: CVSRRRGSTGELFF
DNA: TGTGTCAGCAGAAGGAGGGGGAGCACCGGGGAGCTGTTTTTT
size: -
D: -
J: TRBJ2-2
V: TRBV11-1

CDR3: CAWSEGGWGYTF
DNA: TGTGCCTGGAGTGAAGGGGGCTGGGGCTACACCTTC
size: many
D: TRBD1
J: TRBJ1-2
V: TRBV30